The 24 T cell receptor beta chains below all came from one sample that was sequenced in a study of blood T cell repertoires in COVID-19. TCRdb's copy holds only in-frame clones and misses some; the assay was immunoSEQ multiplex PCR. This table holds 250,000 to 350,000 clones, about 90% found once. Sequencing was done on a sample of peripheral blood. The receptors shown here come from a woman between 45 and 65 years old with COVID-19, enrolled during active disease.

V and J are TRBV30 and TRBJ1-3, with a weak D call TRBD1 (6 bases). The length of the CDR3 is 16 residues. From germline, CDR1 is GTSNPN and CDR2 SVGIG (reference sequence). V was trimmed by 3 bases and J by 1 base, leaving 16 bases between them. CDR3 protein: CAWRPLQGYSGNTIYF. CDR3 bases: TGTGCCTGGAGGCCACTACAGGGTTATTCTGGAAACACCATATATTTT.

This clone came up a few times. V is TRBV10-1 and J is TRBJ2-3, with D perhaps matching TRBD1 (5 bases). There are 14 residues in the CDR3. From germline, CDR1 is WNHNN and CDR2 SYGVQD (reference sequence). V was clipped by 3 bases and J by 4 bases, with 11 bases between them. The CDR3 spells CASSDPGLADTQYF. In DNA form, the CDR3 reads TGCGCCAGCAGTGATCCAGGGTTGGCAGATACGCAGTATTTT.

This clone appeared a single time. The chain employs TRBV11-3 and TRBJ1-1, with unresolved D. Trimming removed 5 bases from V and 0 bases from J, with 7 bases in between. This CDR3 contains 13 residues. Germline V lookup: CDR1 SGHNT, CDR2 YENEEA. The CDR3 DNA reads as TGTGCCAGCAGCGTGACATTGAACACTGAAGCTTTCTTT. It yields the protein CASSVTLNTEAFF.

This clone was seen a few times. The V and J genes are TRBV30 and TRBJ2-7; TRBD1 aligns across 10 bases. The V gene's germline CDR1 is GTSNPN and CDR2 SVGIG (reference sequence). The V segment lost 3 bases and the J segment 4 bases; nucleotides outside the gene matches: 3. This CDR3 region has 13 residues. The CDR3 sequence: CAWRTGGLYEQYF. CDR3 sequence (DNA): TGTGCCTGGAGGACAGGGGGCTTGTACGAGCAGTACTTC.

The chain links TRBV6-1 to TRBJ1-1; D is possibly TRBD1 (5 bases). Deletions cut 2 bases from V and 4 bases from J, with 11 bases between. This CDR3 is 14 amino acids long. The germline CDR1 and CDR2 sequences are MNHNS and SASEGT. In DNA form, the CDR3 reads TGTGCCAGCAGTGAATTGCCAGGGCGCACTGAAGCTTTCTTT. This encodes CASSELPGRTEAFF.

The chain links TRBV11-3 to TRBJ1-1; 8 bases align to TRBD1. Germline loops: CDR1 SGHNT, CDR2 YENEEA. The CDR3 has 13 amino acids. The ends lost 4 bases at V and 9 bases at J; junction bases unmatched: 7. CDR3 bases: TGTGCCAGCAGCTCGGGACAGGATTTTAAAGCTTTCTTT. It is translated as CASSSGQDFKAFF.

V is TRBV7-2 and J is TRBJ1-3, with 9 bases aligning to TRBD1. Germline V gives CDR1 SGHTA, CDR2 FQGNSA. The CDR3 covers 16 residues. The junction had 4 bases not matched to a gene; V was cut back by 4 bases and J by 0 bases. CDR3 DNA sequence: TGTGCCAGCAGCTCGGACAGGGGCCGCTCTGGAAACACCATATATTTT. It yields the protein CASSSDRGRSGNTIYF.

The chain combines TRBV29-1 with TRBJ2-2; D is possibly TRBD1 (6 bases). V was pared by 6 bases and J by 6 bases, with 17 bases between. CDR3 length: 14 amino acids. Germline V gene data show CDR1 as SQVTM and CDR2 as ANQGSEA. CDR3 residues: CSVGNTGSSGELFF. CDR3 in DNA: TGCAGCGTAGGGAATACAGGGAGCTCCGGGGAGCTGTTTTTT.

The V gene is TRBV10-3, the J gene TRBJ2-3; TRBD2 matches at 13 bases. This CDR3 has 16 residues. Losses at the gene ends were 3 bases for V and 6 bases for J; bases not matched to a gene: 6. Germline CDR1 reads ENHRY; CDR2 reads SYGVKD. The CDR3 sequence is CAISDRTSGSTDTQYF. The CDR3 nucleotides are TGTGCCATCAGTGACCGGACTAGCGGGAGTACGGATACGCAGTATTTT.

V usage is TRBV29-1 and J usage is TRBJ2-7, with D tentatively TRBD1 (6 bases). The V end lost 2 bases, the J end lost 0 bases, and 11 bases lay between the germline ends. Germline V CDR1 and CDR2: SQVTM, ANQGSEA. The CDR3 extends over 14 amino acids. CDR3 nucleotide sequence: TGCAGCGTTGAAAATGGACAGAACTCCTACGAGCAGTACTTC. The encoded protein is CSVENGQNSYEQYF.

This clone was seen once. J is TRBJ1-1 and V is TRBV21-1; whether TRBD1, the table's D call, matches the DNA was not checked. TRBV21-1 is a pseudogene segment. CDR3 length: 17 amino acids. CDR3 region: CASSPWTGTRMNTEAFF. CDR3 DNA sequence: TGTGCCAGCAGCCCGTGGACAGGGACTCGCATGAACACTGAAGCTTTCTTT.

This chain uses TRBV9 with TRBJ2-7; 9 bases are shared with TRBD1. The CDR3 has 14 residues. Germline-derived CDR1 and CDR2 are SGDLS and YYNGEE. After removal of 4 bases from V and 3 bases from J, the junction contained 5 bases not matched to a gene. The DNA for the CDR3 is TGTGCCAGCAGCCCGGACAGGGGAGGCTACGAGCAGTACTTC. Its protein product is CASSPDRGGYEQYF.

V is TRBV30 and J is TRBJ2-5; 11 bases line up with TRBD2. J lost 3 bases, V lost 1 base, and 1 base had no gene match. The CDR3 runs to 14 residues. The germline CDR1 and CDR2 sequences are GTSNPN and SVGIG (reference sequence). CDR3: CAWSAGLAEETQYF. CDR3 sequence (DNA): TGTGCCTGGAGTGCGGGACTAGCGGAAGAGACCCAGTACTTC.

The V and J genes are TRBV27 and TRBJ2-5; D may be TRBD1 (5 bases). The CDR3 has 16 residues. Trimming took off 2 bases at V and 5 bases at J, with 18 bases between the two ends. Germline values: CDR1 MNHEY, CDR2 SMNVEV (reference sequence). CDR3 residues: CASSLSRPRKGETQYF. The CDR3 bases are TGTGCCAGCAGTTTAAGCAGGCCCCGGAAGGGGGAGACCCAGTACTTC.

The chain has TRBV27 and TRBJ1-2; TRBD1 agrees at 9 bases. The V and J ends lost 5 bases and 5 bases, in that order; junction bases with no gene match: 9. Germline V gene sequence: CDR1 MNHEY, CDR2 SMNVEV (reference sequence). The CDR3 totals 15 residues. The CDR3 coding sequence is TGTGCCAGCAGTGCACAGGGGGCGGGGGGTTATGGCTACACCTTC. It specifies CASSAQGAGGYGYTF.

The V and J genes are TRBV10-3 and TRBJ1-6; TRBD1 matches 7 bases. Germline V CDR1 and CDR2: ENHRY, SYGVKD. CDR3 size: 15 residues. The V segment lost 4 bases and the J segment 5 bases; nucleotides outside the gene matches: 5. In nucleotides, the CDR3 is TGTGCCATCAGTGGAGATGGGACAGATAATTCACCCCTCCACTTT. Translated, it gives CAISGDGTDNSPLHF.

The J gene is TRBJ2-1, the V gene TRBV13; TRBD2 aligns across 8 bases. V lost 0 bases, J lost 5 bases, and 9 bases stayed unmatched. The CDR3 is made up of 17 amino acids. Per the germline V gene, CDR1 is PRHDT and CDR2 is FYEKMQ (reference sequence). The CDR3 region has the DNA TGTGCCAGCAGCTTAGGCCGCGGCGGGAGGACCCACAATGAGCAGTTCTTC. Translation: CASSLGRGGRTHNEQFF.

The chain has TRBV2 and TRBJ2-4; 8 nucleotides agree with TRBD1. The CDR3 sequence is 18 residues long. Germline loops: CDR1 SNHLY, CDR2 FYNNEI. The ends lost 1 base at V and 2 bases at J; junction bases unmatched: 10. CDR3 residues: CASSEGPTGAVTKNIQYF. CDR3 sequence (DNA): TGTGCCAGCAGTGAAGGCCCGACAGGGGCCGTCACCAAAAACATTCAGTACTTC. Filled out from reference TRBV2 and TRBJ2-4, the complete variable domain reads EPEVTQTPSHQVTQMGQEVILRCVPISNHLYFYWYRQILGQKVEFLVSFYNNEISEKSEIFDDQFSVERPDGSNFTLKIRSTKLEDSAMYFCASSEGPTGAVTKNIQYFGAGTRLSVL.

The V and J genes are TRBV5-8 and TRBJ2-1, with 7 bases that match TRBD1. This CDR3 spans 16 amino acids. Germline V lookup: CDR1 SGHTS, CDR2 YDEGEE. V lost 6 bases to trimming and J lost 4 bases; unmatched junction nucleotides: 13. CDR3 sequence reads: CASTPRQGGPYNEQFF. CDR3 nucleotides: TGTGCCAGCACCCCTCGACAGGGTGGTCCGTACAATGAGCAGTTCTTC. Variable domain in full (rest from reference TRBV5-8 and TRBJ2-1): EAGVTQSPTHLIKTRGQQATLRCSPISGHTSVYWYQQALGLGLQFLLWYDEGEERNRGNFPPRFSGRQFPNYSSELNVNALELEDSALYLCASTPRQGGPYNEQFFGPGTRLTVL.

The chain combines TRBV5-5 with TRBJ1-1; D is uncertain. Per the germline V gene, CDR1 is SGHKS and CDR2 is YYEKEE (reference sequence). Trimming took 6 bases from V and 1 from J, leaving 7 bases between them. This CDR3 region has 12 residues. The CDR3 DNA reads TGTGCCAGCACCGGGAGGAACACTGAAGCTTTCTTT. It yields the protein CASTGRNTEAFF.

This chain connects TRBV29-1 to TRBJ1-2; weak D call: TRBD1 (6 bases). The germline V and J ends were trimmed by 6 bases and 6 bases, with 20 bases remaining between them. Germline-derived CDR1 and CDR2 are SQVTM and ANQGSEA. The CDR3 runs to 14 residues. The CDR3 sequence is CSVGSSGGANGYTF. As DNA, the CDR3 is TGCAGCGTCGGGAGTTCGGGGGGCGCAAATGGCTACACCTTC.

V is TRBV18 and J is TRBJ2-5; TRBD1 matches 9 bases. The trim removed 3 bases at V and 2 bases at J, leaving 4 bases unmatched. This CDR3 is 15 amino acids long. CDR1 KGHSH and CDR2 LQKENI come from the germline V gene. The CDR3 nucleotides are TGTGCCAGCTCACCGATGACAGGGGGGCAAGAGACCCAGTACTTC. This translates into CASSPMTGGQETQYF. Using reference TRBV18 and TRBJ2-5 for the parts outside the CDR3, the full variable domain is NAGVMQNPRHLVRRRGQEARLRCSPMKGHSHVYWYRQLPEEGLKFMVYLQKENIIDESGMPKERFSAEFPKEGPSILRIQQVVRGDSAAYFCASSPMTGGQETQYFGPGTRLLVL.

CDR3 sequence (DNA): TGTGCCAGCAACCCCGAGTGGCTAGCGGGAGGATCAGGGGAGCTGTTTTTT. Amino acid sequence: CASNPEWLAGGSGELFF. V usage is TRBV6-2 or TRBV6-3 and J usage is TRBJ2-2; 11 bases align to TRBD2. Germline values: CDR1 MNHEY, CDR2 SVGEGT. The CDR3 is 17 amino acids. V shed 7 bases and J 8 bases; nucleotides not matched to a gene: 15.

The chain carries TRBV11-3 and TRBJ2-7, with TRBD2 matching over 8 bases. The CDR3 contains 15 residues. The germline CDR1 and CDR2 sequences are SGHNT and YENEEA. With 2 bases clipped from V and 5 bases from J, the junction kept 8 bases outside the gene matches. CDR3 nucleotides: TGTGCCAGCAGCTTAAGGCGGGAGGCGACCAACGAGCAGTACTTC. Encoded protein: CASSLRREATNEQYF.